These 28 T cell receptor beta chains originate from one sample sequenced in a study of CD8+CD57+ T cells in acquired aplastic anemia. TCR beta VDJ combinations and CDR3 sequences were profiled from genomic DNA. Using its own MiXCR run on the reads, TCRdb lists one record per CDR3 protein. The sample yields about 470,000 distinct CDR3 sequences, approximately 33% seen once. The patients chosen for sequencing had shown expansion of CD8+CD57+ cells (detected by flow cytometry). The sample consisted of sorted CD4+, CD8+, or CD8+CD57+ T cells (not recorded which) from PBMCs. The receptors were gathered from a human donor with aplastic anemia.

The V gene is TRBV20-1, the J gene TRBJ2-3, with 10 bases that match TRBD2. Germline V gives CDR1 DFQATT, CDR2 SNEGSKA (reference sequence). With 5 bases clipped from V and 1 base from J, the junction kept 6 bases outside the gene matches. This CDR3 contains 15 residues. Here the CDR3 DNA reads TGCAGTGCTTCGGGACTAGCGTTGGGCACAGATACGCAGTATTTT. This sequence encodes CSASGLALGTDTQYF.

CDR3 nucleotide sequence: TGTGCCAGCAGCCAGGGGGCGGTAATCACCGGGGAGCTGTTTTTT. Translation: CASSQGAVITGELFF. The chain employs TRBV7-6 and TRBJ2-2; 8 bases align to TRBD1. The V and J ends lost 5 bases and 4 bases, in that order; junction bases with no gene match: 6. Per the germline V gene, CDR1 is SGHVS and CDR2 is FNYEAQ. The CDR3 sequence is 15 residues long.

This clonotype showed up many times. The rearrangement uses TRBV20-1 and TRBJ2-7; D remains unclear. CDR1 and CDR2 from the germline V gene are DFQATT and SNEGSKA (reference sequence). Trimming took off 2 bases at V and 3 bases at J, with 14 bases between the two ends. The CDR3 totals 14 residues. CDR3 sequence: CSARSDPLHYEQYF. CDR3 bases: TGCAGTGCTAGAAGTGACCCTCTTCACTACGAGCAGTACTTC.

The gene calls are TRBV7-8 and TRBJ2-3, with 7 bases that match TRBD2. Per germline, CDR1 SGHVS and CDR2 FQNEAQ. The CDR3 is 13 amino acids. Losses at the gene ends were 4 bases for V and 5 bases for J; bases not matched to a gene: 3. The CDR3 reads CASSYGGLDTQYF. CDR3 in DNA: TGTGCCAGCAGCTACGGGGGGTTAGATACGCAGTATTTT.

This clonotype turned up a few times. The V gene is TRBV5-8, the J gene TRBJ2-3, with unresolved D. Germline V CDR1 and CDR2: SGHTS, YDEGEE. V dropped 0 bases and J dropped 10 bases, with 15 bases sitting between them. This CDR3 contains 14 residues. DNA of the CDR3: TGTGCCAGCAGCTTGGAATTAATGTCTTCGCCGCAGTATTTT. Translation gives CASSLELMSSPQYF.

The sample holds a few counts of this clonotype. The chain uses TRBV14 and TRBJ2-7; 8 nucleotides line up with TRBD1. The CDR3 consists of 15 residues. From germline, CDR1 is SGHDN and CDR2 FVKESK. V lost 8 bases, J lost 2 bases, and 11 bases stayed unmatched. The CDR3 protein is CASSIDRDRTYEQYF. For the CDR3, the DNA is TGTGCCAGCTCAATAGACCGGGACAGGACCTACGAGCAGTACTTC.

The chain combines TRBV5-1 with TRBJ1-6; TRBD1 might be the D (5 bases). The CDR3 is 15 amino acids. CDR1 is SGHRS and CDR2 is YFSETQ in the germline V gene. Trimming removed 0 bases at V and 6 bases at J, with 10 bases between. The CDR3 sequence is CASSLGGAANSPLHF. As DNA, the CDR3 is TGCGCCAGCAGCTTGGGTGGGGCAGCTAATTCACCCCTCCACTTT.

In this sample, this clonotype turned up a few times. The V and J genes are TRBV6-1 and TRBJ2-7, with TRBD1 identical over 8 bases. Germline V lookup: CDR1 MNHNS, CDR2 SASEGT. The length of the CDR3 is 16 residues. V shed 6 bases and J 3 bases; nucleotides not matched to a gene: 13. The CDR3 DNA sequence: TGTGCCAGCAGGAGAGGACAGGGCGACTCGGGCTACGAGCAGTACTTC. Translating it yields CASRRGQGDSGYEQYF.

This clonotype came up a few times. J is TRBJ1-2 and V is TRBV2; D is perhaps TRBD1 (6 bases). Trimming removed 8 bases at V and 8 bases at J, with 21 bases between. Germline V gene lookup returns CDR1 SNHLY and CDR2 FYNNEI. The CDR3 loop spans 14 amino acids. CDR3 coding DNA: TGTGCCAGCGGGGGGCGGGGGATTTATGGAGGCTACACCTTC. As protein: CASGGRGIYGGYTF.

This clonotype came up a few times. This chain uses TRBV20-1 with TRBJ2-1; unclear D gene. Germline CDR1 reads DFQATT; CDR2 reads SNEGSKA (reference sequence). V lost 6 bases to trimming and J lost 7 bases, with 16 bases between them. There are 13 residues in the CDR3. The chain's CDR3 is CSAGRPATNEQFF. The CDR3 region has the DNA TGCAGTGCCGGCCGACCCGCGACAAATGAGCAGTTCTTC.

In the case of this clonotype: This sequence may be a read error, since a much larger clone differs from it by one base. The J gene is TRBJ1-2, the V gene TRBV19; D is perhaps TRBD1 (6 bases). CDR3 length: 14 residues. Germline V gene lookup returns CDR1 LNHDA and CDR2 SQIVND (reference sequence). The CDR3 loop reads CPSSIGPTGLGYTF. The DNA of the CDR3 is TGTCCCAGTAGTATCGGGCCAACAGGGCTCGGCTACACCTTC.

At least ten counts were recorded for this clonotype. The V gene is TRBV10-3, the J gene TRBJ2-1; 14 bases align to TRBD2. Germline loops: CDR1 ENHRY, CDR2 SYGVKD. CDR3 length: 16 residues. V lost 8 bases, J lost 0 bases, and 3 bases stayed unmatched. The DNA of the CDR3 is TGTGCCATCGGGACTAGCGGGGGAGGCTCCTACAATGAGCAGTTCTTC. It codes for CAIGTSGGGSYNEQFF.

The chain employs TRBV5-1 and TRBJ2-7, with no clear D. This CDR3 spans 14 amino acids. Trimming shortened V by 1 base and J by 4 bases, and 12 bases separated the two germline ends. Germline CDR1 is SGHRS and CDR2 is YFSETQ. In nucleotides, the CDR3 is TGCGCCAGCAGCTTGCTCCTCGGTGGATACGAGCAGTACTTC. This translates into CASSLLLGGYEQYF.

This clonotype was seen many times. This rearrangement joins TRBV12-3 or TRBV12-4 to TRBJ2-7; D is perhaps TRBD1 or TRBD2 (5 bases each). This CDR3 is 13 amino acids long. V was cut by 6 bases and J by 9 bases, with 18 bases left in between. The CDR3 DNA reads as TGTGCCAGCAGGGGGTACGGGGCGCTGGGGCAGTACTTC. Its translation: CASRGYGALGQYF.

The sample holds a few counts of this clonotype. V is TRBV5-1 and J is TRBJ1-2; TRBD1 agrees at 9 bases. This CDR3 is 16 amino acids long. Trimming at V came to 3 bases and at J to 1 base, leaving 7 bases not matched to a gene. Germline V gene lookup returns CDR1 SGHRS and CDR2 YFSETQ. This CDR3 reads CASSSGQGLNNYGYTF. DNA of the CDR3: TGCGCCAGCAGCTCCGGACAGGGGCTTAATAACTATGGCTACACCTTC.

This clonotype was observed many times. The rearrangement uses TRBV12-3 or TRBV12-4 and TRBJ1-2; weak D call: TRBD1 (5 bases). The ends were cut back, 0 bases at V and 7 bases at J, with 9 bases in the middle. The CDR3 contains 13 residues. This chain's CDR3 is CASSLASGVGYTF. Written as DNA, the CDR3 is TGTGCCAGCAGTTTAGCGTCGGGGGTTGGCTACACCTTC.

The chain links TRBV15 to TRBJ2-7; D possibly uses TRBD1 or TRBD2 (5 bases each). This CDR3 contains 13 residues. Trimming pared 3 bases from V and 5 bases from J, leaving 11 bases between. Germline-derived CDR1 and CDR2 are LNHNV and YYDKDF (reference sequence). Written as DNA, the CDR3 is TGTGCCACCAGCAGCCCGGGACGGGACGAGCAGTACTTC. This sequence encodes CATSSPGRDEQYF.

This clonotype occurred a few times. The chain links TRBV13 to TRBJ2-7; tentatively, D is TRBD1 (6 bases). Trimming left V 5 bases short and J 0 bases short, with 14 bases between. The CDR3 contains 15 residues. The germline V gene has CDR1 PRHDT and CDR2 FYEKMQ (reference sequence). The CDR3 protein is CASSHRAQSSYEQYF. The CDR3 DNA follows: TGTGCCAGCAGCCACAGGGCCCAAAGCTCCTACGAGCAGTACTTC. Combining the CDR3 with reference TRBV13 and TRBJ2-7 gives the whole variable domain AAGVIQSPRHLIKEKRETATLKCYPIPRHDTVYWYQQGPGQDPQFLISFYEKMQSDKGSIPDRFSAQQFSDYHSELNMSSLELGDSALYFCASSHRAQSSYEQYFGPGTRLTVT.

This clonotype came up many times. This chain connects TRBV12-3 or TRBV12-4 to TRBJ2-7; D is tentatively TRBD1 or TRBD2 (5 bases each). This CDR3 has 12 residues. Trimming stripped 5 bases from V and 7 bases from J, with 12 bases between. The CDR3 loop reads CASSMGPIEQYF. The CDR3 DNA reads TGTGCCAGCAGTATGGGACCGATAGAGCAGTACTTC.

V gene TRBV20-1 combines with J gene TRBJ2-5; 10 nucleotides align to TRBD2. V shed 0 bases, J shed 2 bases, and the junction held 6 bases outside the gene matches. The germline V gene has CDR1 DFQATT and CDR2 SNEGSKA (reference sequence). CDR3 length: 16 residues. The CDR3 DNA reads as TGCAGTGCTAGAGATCCCCTAGCGGGAGAGCAAGAGACCCAGTACTTC. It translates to CSARDPLAGEQETQYF.

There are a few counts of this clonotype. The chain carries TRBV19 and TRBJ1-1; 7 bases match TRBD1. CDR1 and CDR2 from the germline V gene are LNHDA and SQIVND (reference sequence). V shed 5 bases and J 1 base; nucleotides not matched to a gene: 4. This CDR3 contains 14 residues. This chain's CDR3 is CASSPGGTNTEAFF. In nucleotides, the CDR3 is TGTGCCAGTAGTCCAGGGGGGACGAACACTGAAGCTTTCTTT.

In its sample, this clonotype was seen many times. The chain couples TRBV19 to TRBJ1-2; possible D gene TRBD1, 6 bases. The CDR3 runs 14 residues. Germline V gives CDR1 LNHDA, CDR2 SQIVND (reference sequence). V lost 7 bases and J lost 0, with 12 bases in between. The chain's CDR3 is CASIMTGPNYGYTF. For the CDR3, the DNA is TGTGCCAGTATTATGACAGGTCCTAACTATGGCTACACCTTC.

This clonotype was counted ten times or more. Here the CDR3 reads CASSIPAGRGGYTF. In nucleotides, the CDR3 is TGTGCCAGCAGCATTCCCGCGGGAAGAGGTGGCTACACCTTC. The V and J genes are TRBV7-2 and TRBJ1-2; D uncertain. CDR3 length: 14 residues. Per germline, CDR1 SGHTA and CDR2 FQGNSA. The V and J ends lost 5 bases and 7 bases respectively, with 17 bases between them.

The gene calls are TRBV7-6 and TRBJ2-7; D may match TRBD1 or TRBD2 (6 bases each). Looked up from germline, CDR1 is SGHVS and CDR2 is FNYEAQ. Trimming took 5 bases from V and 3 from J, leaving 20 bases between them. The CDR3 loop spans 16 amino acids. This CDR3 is CASSPRRGPNFYEQYF. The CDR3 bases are TGTGCCAGCAGCCCCCGCCGGGGGCCGAATTTCTACGAGCAGTACTTC.

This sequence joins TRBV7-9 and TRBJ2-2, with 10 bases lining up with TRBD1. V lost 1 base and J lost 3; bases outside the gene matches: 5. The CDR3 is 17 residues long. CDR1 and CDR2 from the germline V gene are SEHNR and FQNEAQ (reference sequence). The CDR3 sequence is CASSLGAGTGDTGELFF. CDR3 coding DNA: TGTGCCAGCAGCTTAGGGGCCGGGACAGGGGACACCGGGGAGCTGTTTTTT.

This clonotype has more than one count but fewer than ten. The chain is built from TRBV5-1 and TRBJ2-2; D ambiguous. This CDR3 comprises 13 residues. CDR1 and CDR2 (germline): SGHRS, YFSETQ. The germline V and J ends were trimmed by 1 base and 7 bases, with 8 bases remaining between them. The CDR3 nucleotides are TGCGCCAGCAGCTTGTACCTAGACGGGGAGCTGTTTTTT. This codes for CASSLYLDGELFF.

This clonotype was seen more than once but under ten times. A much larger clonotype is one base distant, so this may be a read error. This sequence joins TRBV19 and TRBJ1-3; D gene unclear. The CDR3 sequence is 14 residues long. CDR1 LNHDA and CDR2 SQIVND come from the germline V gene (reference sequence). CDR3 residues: CASSLRGPGNTMYF. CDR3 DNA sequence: TGTGCCAGTAGCTTGAGAGGGCCTGGAAACACCATGTATTTT.

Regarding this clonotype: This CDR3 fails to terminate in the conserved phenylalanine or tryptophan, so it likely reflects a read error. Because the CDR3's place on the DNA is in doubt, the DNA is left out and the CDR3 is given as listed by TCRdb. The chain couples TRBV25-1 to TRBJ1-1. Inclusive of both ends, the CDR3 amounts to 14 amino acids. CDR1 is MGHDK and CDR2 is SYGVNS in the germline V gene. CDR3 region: CASSEHGVGTEAFS.